This TCR beta chain was sequenced for a study of T cell responses to AZD1222 COVID-19 vaccine. Study-wide results and caveats: At study baseline, merely more than 5 AZD1222 recipients were seropositive. Clonal diversity may have been underestimated, and the donors were mostly white British, with more females than males.

Turning to this clone: Its antigen remains unknown.

This table comes from immunoSEQ multiplex PCR, and its TCRdb copy is limited to in-frame clones, with some not included. Of 75,000 to 100,000 clones in the sample, approximately 90% were seen once. Trimming shortened V by 0 bases and J by 4 bases, and 19 bases separated the two germline ends. CDR1 is SGHNT, CDR2 YYREEE, per germline (reference sequence). CDR3 length: 17 amino acids. The chain joins TRBV5-4 to TRBJ1-2; D may be TRBD1 (5 bases). The clonotype comes from an adult who received the AZD1222 COVID-19 vaccine. The input for sequencing was peripheral blood, taken 28 days after the second AZD1222 dose. This CDR3 is CASSLVGREAFGYGYTF. The DNA of the CDR3 is TGTGCCAGCAGCTTGGTAGGCAGGGAGGCCTTTGGCTATGGCTACACCTTC.